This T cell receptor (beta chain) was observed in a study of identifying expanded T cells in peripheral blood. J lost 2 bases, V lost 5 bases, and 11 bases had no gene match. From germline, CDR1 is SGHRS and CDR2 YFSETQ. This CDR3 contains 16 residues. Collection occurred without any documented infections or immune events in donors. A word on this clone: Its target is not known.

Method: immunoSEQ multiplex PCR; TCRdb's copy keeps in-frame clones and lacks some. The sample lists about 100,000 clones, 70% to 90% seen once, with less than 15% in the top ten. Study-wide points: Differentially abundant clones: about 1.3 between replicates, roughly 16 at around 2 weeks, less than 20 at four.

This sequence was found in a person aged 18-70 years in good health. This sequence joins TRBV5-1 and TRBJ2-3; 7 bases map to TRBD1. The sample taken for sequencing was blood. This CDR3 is CASRPRQGLYTDTQYF. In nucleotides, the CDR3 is TGCGCCAGCAGGCCTAGACAGGGTTTGTACACAGATACGCAGTATTTT.